A single sample is the source of the 11 T cell receptor beta chains below, sequenced in a study of T cells in Graves' hyperthyroidism and ophthalmopathy. From RNA transcripts, TCR beta CDR3 regions were amplified. Initially, a first-round RT-PCR of the TCR CDR3 employed the HTBI primer set. TCRdb re-called the multiplex PCR reads through MiXCR, storing one row per CDR3 protein. This sample has under 700,000 distinct CDR3 sequences, with 46% found just once. Sequencing was performed on peripheral blood or thyroid tissue (not recorded which). The source is a woman aged 18 to 35 with Graves' hyperthyroidism.

This clonotype was picked up one time. The J gene is TRBJ2-6, the V gene TRBV20-1, with D possibly matching TRBD1 (6 bases). Germline lookup yields CDR1 DFQATT and CDR2 SNEGSKA (reference sequence). The CDR3 consists of 16 residues. V shed 0 bases and J shed 1 base, with 10 bases lying between them. This CDR3 is CSARDVQGSGANVLTF. For the CDR3, the DNA is TGCAGTGCTAGAGATGTTCAGGGGTCTGGGGCCAACGTCCTGACTTTC.

The V and J genes are TRBV5-1 and TRBJ1-2, with 9 bases that match TRBD1. Trimming at V came to 3 bases and at J to 7 bases, leaving 10 bases not matched to a gene. This CDR3 has 15 amino acids. In germline, CDR1 is SGHRS, CDR2 YFSETQ. CDR3 bases: TGCGCCAGCAGCTACCTGGGGGGACAGGGTTTTGGCTACACCTTC. It yields the protein CASSYLGGQGFGYTF.

This clonotype was counted between two and nine times. The rearrangement links TRBV9 to TRBJ1-1, with a possible D match to TRBD1 (5 bases). Per the germline V gene, CDR1 is SGDLS and CDR2 is YYNGEE. This CDR3 comprises 15 residues. V was pared by 2 bases and J by 4 bases, with 15 bases between. CDR3 in amino acids: CASSVGGGIITEAFF. The CDR3 region has the DNA TGTGCCAGCAGCGTGGGGGGGGGGATAATCACTGAAGCTTTCTTT. The whole variable domain, filled in from reference TRBV9 and TRBJ1-1, reads DSGVTQTPKHLITATGQRVTLRCSPRSGDLSVYWYQQSLDQGLQFLIQYYNGEERAKGNILERFSAQQFPDLHSELNLSSLELGDSALYFCASSVGGGIITEAFFGQGTRLTVV.

J is TRBJ1-6 and V is TRBV15, with D uncertain. This CDR3 region has 12 residues. The germline CDR1 and CDR2 sequences are LNHNV and YYDKDF (reference sequence). Trimming removed 3 bases from V and 16 bases from J, with 13 bases in between. CDR3 in DNA: TGTGCCACCAGCAGCTTGACGGGCCTGCTCCACTTT. Protein sequence: CATSSLTGLLHF.

V and J are TRBV2 and TRBJ1-4; the D is unclear. Germline V lookup: CDR1 SNHLY, CDR2 FYNNEI. This CDR3 region has 12 residues. DNA of the CDR3: TGTGCTAGAGATACTGGTGGTGAAAAACTGTTTTTT. Translated: CARDTGGEKLFF.

J is TRBJ2-5 and V is TRBV2; D is possibly TRBD1 (5 bases). The CDR3 consists of 14 residues. Germline loops: CDR1 SNHLY, CDR2 FYNNEI. V shed 6 bases and J shed 3 bases, with 14 bases lying between them. The CDR3 bases are TGTGCCAGCAGACTGACAGCTACCAAAGAGACCCAGTACTTC. It is translated as CASRLTATKETQYF.

This clonotype has just a few counts. This chain connects TRBV9 to TRBJ2-5, with 8 bases lining up with TRBD2. There are 16 residues in the CDR3. Germline CDR1 reads SGDLS; CDR2 reads YYNGEE. Trimming at V came to 3 bases and at J to 5 bases, leaving 12 bases not matched to a gene. The CDR3 protein is CASSAGGVAEQETQYF. CDR3 sequence (DNA): TGTGCCAGCAGCGCCGGGGGGGTAGCGGAGCAGGAGACCCAGTACTTC.

This sequence joins TRBV7-9 and TRBJ2-2; D may be TRBD1 or TRBD2 (6 bases each). With 5 bases removed from V and 4 bases from J, the gap between germline ends came to 17 bases. CDR3 length equals 16 residues. Germline V gene lookup returns CDR1 SEHNR and CDR2 FQNEAQ (reference sequence). This CDR3 reads CASSPLRGAATGELFF. The CDR3 DNA sequence: TGTGCCAGCAGCCCCTTAAGGGGGGCGGCCACCGGGGAGCTGTTTTTT.

This clonotype came up a few times. The J gene is TRBJ2-5, the V gene TRBV29-1; 8 bases match TRBD1. The germline gives CDR1 SQVTM, CDR2 ANQGSEA. The CDR3 consists of 12 residues. V lost 6 bases and J lost 5; bases outside the gene matches: 5. The CDR3 DNA sequence: TGCAGCGTGGGAACAGGGGGGGAGACCCAGTACTTC. Encoded protein: CSVGTGGETQYF.

This clonotype was seen a few times. The chain carries TRBV19 and TRBJ1-6; D gene uncertain. V gave up 6 bases and J gave up 0 bases, with 6 bases separating them. CDR1 is LNHDA, CDR2 SQIVND, per germline (reference sequence). This CDR3 region has 14 residues. For the CDR3, the DNA is TGTGCCAGTAGGCTGAGCTCCTATAATTCACCCCTCCACTTT. Amino acid sequence: CASRLSSYNSPLHF.

For this clonotype: A read error may be the cause here, since a much bigger clone is one base away. Because it lacks the conserved phenylalanine or tryptophan at the end, this CDR3 is likely a read error. This chain links TRBV24-1 with TRBJ1-1; D might be TRBD1 (5 bases). Germline CDR1 reads KGHDR; CDR2 reads SFDVKD. The CDR3 extends over 13 amino acids. V lost 3 bases to trimming and J lost 8 bases, with 12 bases between them. The CDR3 reads CATSDKPGTEAFL. The CDR3 bases are TGTGCCACCAGTGATAAACCAGGGACCGAAGCTTTCCTT.